This T cell receptor (beta chain) appears in the sequencing data of a study of a mutant IDH1 vaccine in newly diagnosed glioma. Study-level background: Initiation of the vaccine course occurred 4-6 weeks after radiotherapy alone, or alongside temozolomide cycles.

V was cut by 6 bases and J by 4 bases, with 21 bases left in between. Germline V CDR1 and CDR2: MNHEY, SMNVEV (reference sequence). This CDR3 comprises 16 residues. Details on this clone: Antigen specificity is unknown.

The time point was: week 5, during vaccination. Vaccine doses each comprised 300 ug of mutant IDH1 20-mer peptide, with topical imiquimod. Assay used: immunoSEQ multiplex PCR; TCRdb lists only in-frame clones, some missing. Among 40,000 to 65,000 clones listed, roughly 78% were seen once. The TCR originated in a woman aged 40 to 50 with glioma. Material: PBMCs, obtained from a glioma patient whose treatment included an IDH1 peptide vaccine. V and J are TRBV27 and TRBJ1-1; the D gene is possibly TRBD1 (6 bases). The CDR3, as DNA: TGTGCCAGCAGGACTTCCGGGGGCGGAGGGGTCACTGAAGCTTTCTTT. Protein product: CASRTSGGGGVTEAFF.